This TCR beta chain is from a study of T cells after posttransplantation cyclophosphamide. The method was immunoSEQ multiplex PCR; TCRdb's version includes in-frame clones alone and lacks a portion of them. Altogether thousands of clones are present, roughly 80% being singletons, with the ten largest covering around 22%. Busulfan-fludarabine conditioning, marrow transplant, and cyclophosphamide on days +3 and +4 were administered. A single count supports this clone. CDR1 is SGHVS, CDR2 FNYEAQ, per germline. V was shortened by 0 bases and J by 4 bases, with 12 bases between the two germline ends. CDR3 length: 15 residues.

The genes are TRBV7-6 and TRBJ1-1; D is unresolved. The sequence came from a male patient aged 30 to 40 who received an allogeneic stem cell transplant from a related donor, was CMV-positive, and had acute GVHD only. Some T cells may be transferred from the graft donor. The sequenced sample was PBMCs, obtained approximately 230 weeks after allogeneic stem cell transplant with posttransplant cyclophosphamide. CDR3 sequence (DNA): TGTGCCAGCAGCTTAGCGGAACTAGGGAGCACTGAAGCTTTCTTT. Its protein product is CASSLAELGSTEAFF.